This T cell receptor (beta chain) originates from a study of PD-1 blockade in classical Hodgkin lymphoma (dated by TCRdb to the early 2020s). The study in broad terms: Nivolumab dosing was 3 mg/kg intravenously every 2 weeks, continuing until either disease progression or unacceptable toxicity. A peripheral blood immune signature of response to PD-1 blockade in classical Hodgkin lymphoma was defined using TCR beta sequencing and CyTOF. On the study overall, not on this receptor specifically: Only a single clinical trial cohort was studied, and what caused the repertoire differences, possibly disease activity or prior therapy, remained undefined. Diversity was lower in patients who began nivolumab less than 1 year after ASCT, so these patients were left out of later analyses to avoid confounding by immune reconstitution. Baseline TCR diversity was reported as lower in newly diagnosed patients than in healthy donors, and lower still in relapsed/refractory patients. CD4+ but not CD8+ TCR diversity rose significantly by C4D1 (p=0.0027 vs p=0.16), most apparent in complete responders (p=0.02). Baseline diversity similar to that of newly diagnosed patients was observed in trial patients achieving complete response, whereas significantly lower diversity was observed in partial responders and progressors.

The Qiagen DNeasy kit was used to extract genomic DNA from unsorted PBMCs and from the negatively selected CD4+ and CD8+ fractions. Using primers that anneal to V and J segments, immunoSEQ multiplex PCR amplified the TCR beta CDR3 regions. A synthetic immune receptor repertoire was used to minimize amplification bias, and any remaining bias was removed computationally after sequencing. As for how the authors treated the data: Repertoire diversity was quantified as the Shannon entropy index using custom Python scripts. Unsorted, CD4+ and CD8+ repertoires were examined separately, except in combined analyses, for which CD4+ and CD8+ sequences were merged in silico. Clonal expansion was defined as a frequency increase of at least 2-fold after treatment compared with C1D1, and clones undetected at baseline were assigned a pseudocount of 0.5. Singleton clones were defined as clones with 0 or 1 copy at C1D1, and non-singleton clones were defined as clones with 2 or more copies. Clones expanded in unsorted samples were assigned a CD4+, CD8+ or unknown annotation through matching of protein sequences in sorted samples from the same patient. Wilcoxon tests on paired samples were used to test diversity changes from C1D1 to C4D1. Here the immuneACCESS table is served through TCRdb, limited to in-frame sequences with V and J called. Missing clones are a known gap in these copies; in checked studies unresolved V genes cover under half, and the rest lacks a known reason. V and J calls and clone size are copied from that table; D and trimming were computed from the DNA. This sample gives around 100,000 clones in total; less than 95% of them show up just once. The ten largest clones add up to under 3.5% of the sample.

The CDR3 spans 16 residues, from the cysteine through the phenylalanine. Only the CDR3 DNA stays, 48 bases, in frame from base 1. Sequences KGHSH (CDR1) and LQKENI (CDR2) are obtained from the germline V gene. V drops 1 base and J drops 3 bases, leaving 15 bases in between. In regard to this clone: Which antigen it targets is not known. No clone much larger than this one lies a single base away; base qualities are absent.

The sample's time point label, decoded: cycle 4 day 1 (C4D1), after less than 7 weeks of nivolumab. Relapse after autologous stem cell transplantation had occurred in all trial patients, and cohorts A, B and C were distinguished by prior brentuximab vedotin exposure. A total of over 50 patients with relapsed/refractory classical Hodgkin lymphoma made up the trial cohort, and each patient's best overall response was complete response, partial response or progressive disease. Single-agent nivolumab was administered to trial patients in the multi-cohort phase II CheckMate 205 trial. Best overall response was determined by an independent review committee according to the 2007 International Working Group response criteria. Trial PBMCs were obtained immediately prior to nivolumab initiation (C1D1) and on therapy at cycle 2 day 1 and cycle 4 day 1. Peripheral blood was collected in 8 mL Vacutainer Cell Preparation Tubes, from which PBMCs were isolated by centrifugation and then cryopreserved.

This clonotype was obtained from a human donor with classical Hodgkin lymphoma. The sequences come from peripheral blood mononuclear cells (PBMCs), collected before the fourth cycle of nivolumab. This chain joins TRBV18 to TRBJ1-2, with a tentative D gene TRBD1 over 5 matching bases. For the CDR3, the sequence is CASSPLALRGYYGYTF. The nucleotide sequence is TGTGCCAGCTCACCACTTGCACTGCGGGGCTACTATGGCTACACCTTC. The variable domain in full, with residues beyond the CDR3 obtained from the reference TRBV18 and TRBJ1-2 genes, is NAGVMQNPRHLVRRRGQEARLRCSPMKGHSHVYWYRQLPEEGLKFMVYLQKENIIDESGMPKERFSAEFPKEGPSILRIQQVVRGDSAAYFCASSPLALRGYYGYTFGSGTRLTVV.